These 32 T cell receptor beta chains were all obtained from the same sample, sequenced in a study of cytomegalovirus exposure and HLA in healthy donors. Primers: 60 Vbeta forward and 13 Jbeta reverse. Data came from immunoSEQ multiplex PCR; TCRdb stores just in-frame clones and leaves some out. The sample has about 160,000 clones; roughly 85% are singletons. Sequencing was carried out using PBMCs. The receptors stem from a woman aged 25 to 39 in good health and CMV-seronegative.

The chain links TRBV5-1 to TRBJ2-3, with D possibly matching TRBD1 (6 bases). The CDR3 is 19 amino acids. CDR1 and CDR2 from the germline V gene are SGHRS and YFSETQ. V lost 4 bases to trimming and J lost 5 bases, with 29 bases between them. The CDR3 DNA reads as TGCGCCAGCAGCCCCGTTCCCCGTGGGACCGGAGCCAGGGGAGATACGCAGTATTTT. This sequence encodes CASSPVPRGTGARGDTQYF.

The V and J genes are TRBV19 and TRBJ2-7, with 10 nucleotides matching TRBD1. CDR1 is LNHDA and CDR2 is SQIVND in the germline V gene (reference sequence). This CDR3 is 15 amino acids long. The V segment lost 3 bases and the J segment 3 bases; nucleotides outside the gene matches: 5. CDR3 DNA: TGTGCCAGTAGTATGTTAGGGACAGGGGTCTACGAGCAGTACTTC. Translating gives CASSMLGTGVYEQYF. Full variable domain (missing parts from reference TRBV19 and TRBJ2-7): DGGITQSPKYLFRKEGQNVTLSCEQNLNHDAMYWYRQDPGQGLRLIYYSQIVNDFQKGDIAEGYSVSREKKESFPLTVTSAQKNPTAFYLCASSMLGTGVYEQYFGPGTRLTVT.

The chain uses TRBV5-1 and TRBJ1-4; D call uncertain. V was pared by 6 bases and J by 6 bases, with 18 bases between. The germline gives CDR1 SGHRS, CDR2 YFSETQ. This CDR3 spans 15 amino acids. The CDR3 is CASKFGVIGDEKLFF. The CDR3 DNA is TGCGCCAGCAAGTTCGGGGTGATCGGAGATGAAAAACTGTTTTTT.

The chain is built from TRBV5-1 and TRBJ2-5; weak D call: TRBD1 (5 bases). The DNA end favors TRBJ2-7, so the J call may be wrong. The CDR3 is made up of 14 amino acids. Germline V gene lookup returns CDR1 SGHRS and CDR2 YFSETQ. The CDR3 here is CASSLLLGEDEQYF. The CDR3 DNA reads TGCGCCAGCAGCTTGCTTTTAGGGGAAGACGAGCAGTACTTC.

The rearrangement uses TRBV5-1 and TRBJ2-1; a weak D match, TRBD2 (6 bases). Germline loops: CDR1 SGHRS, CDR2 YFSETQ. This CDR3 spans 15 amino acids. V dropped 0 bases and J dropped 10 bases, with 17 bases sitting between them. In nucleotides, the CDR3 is TGCGCCAGCAGCTTGGTGCTAGCGCCCGAGCGGGAGCAGTTCTTC. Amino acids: CASSLVLAPEREQFF. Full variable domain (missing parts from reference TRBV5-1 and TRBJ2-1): KAGVTQTPRYLIKTRGQQVTLSCSPISGHRSVSWYQQTPGQGLQFLFEYFSETQRNKGNFPGRFSGRQFSNSRSEMNVSTLELGDSALYLCASSLVLAPEREQFFGPGTRLTVL.

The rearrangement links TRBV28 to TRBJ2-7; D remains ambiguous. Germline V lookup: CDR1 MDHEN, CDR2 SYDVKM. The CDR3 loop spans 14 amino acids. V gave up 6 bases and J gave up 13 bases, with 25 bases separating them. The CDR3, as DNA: TGTGCCAGCAGCCTTACACTGTCGGTACTCGAGGAATACTTC. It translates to CASSLTLSVLEEYF. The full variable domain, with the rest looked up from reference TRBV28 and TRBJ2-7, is DVKVTQSSRYLVKRTGEKVFLECVQDMDHENMFWYRQDPGLGLRLIYFSYDVKMKEKGDIPEGYSVSREKKERFSLILESASTNQTSMYLCASSLTLSVLEEYFGPGTRLTVT.

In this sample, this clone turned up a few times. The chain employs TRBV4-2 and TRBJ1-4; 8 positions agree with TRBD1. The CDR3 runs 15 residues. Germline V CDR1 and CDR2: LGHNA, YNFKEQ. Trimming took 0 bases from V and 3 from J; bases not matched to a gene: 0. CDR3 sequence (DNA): TGTGCCAGCAGCCAAGAGGGACAGGCTAATGAAAAACTGTTTTTT. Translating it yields CASSQEGQANEKLFF.

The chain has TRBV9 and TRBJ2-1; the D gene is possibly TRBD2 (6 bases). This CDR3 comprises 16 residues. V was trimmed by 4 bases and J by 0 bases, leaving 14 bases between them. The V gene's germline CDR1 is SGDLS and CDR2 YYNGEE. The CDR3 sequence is CASSSRTTPSYNEQFF. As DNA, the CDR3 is TGTGCCAGCAGCTCCCGGACTACCCCCTCCTACAATGAGCAGTTCTTC. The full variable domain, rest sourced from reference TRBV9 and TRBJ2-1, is DSGVTQTPKHLITATGQRVTLRCSPRSGDLSVYWYQQSLDQGLQFLIQYYNGEERAKGNILERFSAQQFPDLHSELNLSSLELGDSALYFCASSSRTTPSYNEQFFGPGTRLTVL.

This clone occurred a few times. The CDR3 sequence is CASRVGGRLNEQFF. The CDR3 DNA sequence: TGTGCCAGTCGGGTCGGCGGGAGACTCAATGAGCAGTTCTTC. This sequence joins TRBV6-1 and TRBJ2-1; 7 bases match TRBD2. After removal of 9 bases from V and 6 bases from J, the junction contained 11 bases not matched to a gene. This CDR3 is 14 amino acids long. Germline V CDR1 and CDR2: MNHNS, SASEGT.

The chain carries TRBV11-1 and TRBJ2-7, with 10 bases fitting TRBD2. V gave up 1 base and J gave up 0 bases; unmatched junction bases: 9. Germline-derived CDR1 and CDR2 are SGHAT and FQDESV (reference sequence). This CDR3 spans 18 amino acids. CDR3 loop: CASSLVDSPSGSSYEQYF. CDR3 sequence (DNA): TGTGCCAGCAGCTTAGTAGACTCCCCTAGCGGGAGCTCCTACGAGCAGTACTTC. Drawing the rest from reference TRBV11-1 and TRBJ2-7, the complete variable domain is EAEVAQSPRYKITEKSQAVAFWCDPISGHATLYWYRQILGQGPELLVQFQDESVVDDSQLPKDRFSAERLKGVDSTLKIQPAELGDSAMYLCASSLVDSPSGSSYEQYFGPGTRLTVT.

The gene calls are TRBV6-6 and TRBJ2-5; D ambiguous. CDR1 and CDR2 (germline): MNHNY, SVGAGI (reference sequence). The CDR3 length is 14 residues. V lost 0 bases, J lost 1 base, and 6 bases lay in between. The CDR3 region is CASSYSEFQETQYF. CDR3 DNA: TGTGCCAGCAGTTACTCGGAGTTCCAAGAGACCCAGTACTTC.

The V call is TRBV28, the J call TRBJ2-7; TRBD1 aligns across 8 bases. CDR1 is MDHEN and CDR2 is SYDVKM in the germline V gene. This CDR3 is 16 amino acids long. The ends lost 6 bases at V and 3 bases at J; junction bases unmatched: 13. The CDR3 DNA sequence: TGTGCCAGCAGCTCCTCCGGGACAGGTCTCTTCTACGAGCAGTACTTC. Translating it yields CASSSSGTGLFYEQYF. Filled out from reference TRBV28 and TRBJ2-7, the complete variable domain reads DVKVTQSSRYLVKRTGEKVFLECVQDMDHENMFWYRQDPGLGLRLIYFSYDVKMKEKGDIPEGYSVSREKKERFSLILESASTNQTSMYLCASSSSGTGLFYEQYFGPGTRLTVT.

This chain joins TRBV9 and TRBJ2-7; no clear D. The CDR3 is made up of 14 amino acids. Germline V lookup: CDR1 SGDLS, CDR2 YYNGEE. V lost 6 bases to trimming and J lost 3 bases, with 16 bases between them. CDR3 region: CASNNGEKNYEQYF. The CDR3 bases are TGTGCCAGCAACAATGGAGAAAAGAACTACGAGCAGTACTTC.

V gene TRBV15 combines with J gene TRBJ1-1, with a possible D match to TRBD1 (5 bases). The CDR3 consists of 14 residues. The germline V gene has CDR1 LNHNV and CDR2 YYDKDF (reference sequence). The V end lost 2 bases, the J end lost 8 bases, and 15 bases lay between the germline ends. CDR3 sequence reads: CATSRRGGTPEAFF. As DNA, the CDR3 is TGTGCCACCAGCAGACGGGGAGGGACGCCCGAAGCTTTCTTT.

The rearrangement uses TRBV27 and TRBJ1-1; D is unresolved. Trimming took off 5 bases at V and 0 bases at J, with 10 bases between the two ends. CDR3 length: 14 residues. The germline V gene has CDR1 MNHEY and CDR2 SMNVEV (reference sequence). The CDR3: CASSPGTMNTEAFF. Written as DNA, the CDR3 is TGTGCCAGCAGTCCGGGAACTATGAACACTGAAGCTTTCTTT.

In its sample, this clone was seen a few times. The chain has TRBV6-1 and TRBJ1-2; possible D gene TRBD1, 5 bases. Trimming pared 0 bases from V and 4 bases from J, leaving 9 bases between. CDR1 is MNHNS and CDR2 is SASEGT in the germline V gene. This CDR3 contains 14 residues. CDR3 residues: CASSEAQGGYGYTF. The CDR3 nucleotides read TGTGCCAGCAGTGAAGCGCAGGGTGGCTATGGCTACACCTTC.

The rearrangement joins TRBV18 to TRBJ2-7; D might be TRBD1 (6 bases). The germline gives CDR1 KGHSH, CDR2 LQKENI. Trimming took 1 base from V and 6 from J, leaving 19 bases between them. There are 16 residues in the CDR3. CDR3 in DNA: TGTGCCAGCTCACCACTTATGTTACAGGGAGACTCCGAGCAGTACTTC. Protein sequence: CASSPLMLQGDSEQYF.

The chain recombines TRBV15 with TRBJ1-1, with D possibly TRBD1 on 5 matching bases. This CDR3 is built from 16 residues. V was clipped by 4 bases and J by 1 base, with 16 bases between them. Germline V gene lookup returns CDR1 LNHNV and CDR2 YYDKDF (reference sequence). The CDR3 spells CATSTSGRGRNTEAFF. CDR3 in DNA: TGTGCCACCAGCACCTCGGGGCGGGGTCGGAACACTGAAGCTTTCTTT.

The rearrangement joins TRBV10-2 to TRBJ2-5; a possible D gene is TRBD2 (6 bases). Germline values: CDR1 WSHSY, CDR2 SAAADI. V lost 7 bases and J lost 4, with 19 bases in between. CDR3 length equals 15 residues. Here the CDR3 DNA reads TGCGCCAGCACGGGAGCTACACAACGGAGAGAGACCCAGTACTTC. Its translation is CASTGATQRRETQYF.

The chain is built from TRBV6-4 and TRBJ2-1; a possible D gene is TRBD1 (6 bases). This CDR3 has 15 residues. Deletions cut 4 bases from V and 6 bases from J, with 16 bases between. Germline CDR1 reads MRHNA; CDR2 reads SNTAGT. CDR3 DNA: TGTGCCAGCAGTGTTGGGGGACAAATCAGCAATGAGCAGTTCTTC. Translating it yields CASSVGGQISNEQFF.

CDR3 sequence reads: CASRIVGQGHEQYF. The CDR3 DNA reads as TGTGCCAGCAGGATCGTCGGACAGGGTCACGAGCAGTACTTC. The chain couples TRBV2 to TRBJ2-5; 8 bases map to TRBD1. With the DNA end fitting TRBJ2-7 better, the J assignment may be wrong. This CDR3 has 14 residues. CDR1 SNHLY and CDR2 FYNNEI come from the germline V gene.

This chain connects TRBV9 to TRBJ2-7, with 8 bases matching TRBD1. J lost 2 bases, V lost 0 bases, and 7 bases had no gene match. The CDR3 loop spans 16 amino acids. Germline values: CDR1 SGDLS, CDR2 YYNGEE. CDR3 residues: CASSVGGQGAAYEQYF. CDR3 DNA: TGTGCCAGCAGCGTAGGGGGGCAGGGGGCGGCCTACGAGCAGTACTTC.

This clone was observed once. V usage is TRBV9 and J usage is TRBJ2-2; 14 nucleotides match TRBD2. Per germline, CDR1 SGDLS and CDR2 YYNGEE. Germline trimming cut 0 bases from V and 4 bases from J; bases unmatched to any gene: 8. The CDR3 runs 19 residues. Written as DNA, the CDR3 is TGTGCCAGCAGCGTAGGACTAGCGGGGGGGCCCGCGGGCACCGGGGAGCTGTTTTTT. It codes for CASSVGLAGGPAGTGELFF.

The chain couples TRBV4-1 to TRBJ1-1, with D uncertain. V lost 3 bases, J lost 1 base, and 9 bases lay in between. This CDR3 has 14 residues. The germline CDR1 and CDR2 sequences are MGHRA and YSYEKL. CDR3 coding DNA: TGCGCCAGCAGCCACCCGGGGAAGAACACTGAAGCTTTCTTT. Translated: CASSHPGKNTEAFF.

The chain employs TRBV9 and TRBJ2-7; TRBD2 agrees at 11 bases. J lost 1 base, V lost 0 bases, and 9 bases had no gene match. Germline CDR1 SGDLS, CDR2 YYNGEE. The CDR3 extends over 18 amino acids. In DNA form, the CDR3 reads TGTGCCAGCAGCGTAGCTCCCCTCACTAGCGGGGGATCCTACGAGCAGTACTTC. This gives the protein CASSVAPLTSGGSYEQYF. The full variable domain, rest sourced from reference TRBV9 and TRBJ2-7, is DSGVTQTPKHLITATGQRVTLRCSPRSGDLSVYWYQQSLDQGLQFLIQYYNGEERAKGNILERFSAQQFPDLHSELNLSSLELGDSALYFCASSVAPLTSGGSYEQYFGPGTRLTVT.

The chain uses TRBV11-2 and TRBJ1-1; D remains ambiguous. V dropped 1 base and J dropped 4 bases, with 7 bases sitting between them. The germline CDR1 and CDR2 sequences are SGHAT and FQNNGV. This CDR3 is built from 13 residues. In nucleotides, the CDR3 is TGTGCCAGCAGCTTAGCACGGAGCACTGAAGCTTTCTTT. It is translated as CASSLARSTEAFF. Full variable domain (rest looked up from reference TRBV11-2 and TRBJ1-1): EAGVAQSPRYKIIEKRQSVAFWCNPISGHATLYWYQQILGQGPKLLIQFQNNGVVDDSQLPKDRFSAERLKGVDSTLKIQPAKLEDSAVYLCASSLARSTEAFFGQGTRLTVV.

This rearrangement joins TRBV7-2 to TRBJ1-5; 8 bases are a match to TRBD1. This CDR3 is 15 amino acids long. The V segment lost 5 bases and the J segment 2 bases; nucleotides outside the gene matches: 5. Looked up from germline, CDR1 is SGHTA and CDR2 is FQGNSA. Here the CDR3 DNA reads TGTGCCAGCAGCCGGACAGGGTTAGGCAATCAGCCCCAGCATTTT. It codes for CASSRTGLGNQPQHF.

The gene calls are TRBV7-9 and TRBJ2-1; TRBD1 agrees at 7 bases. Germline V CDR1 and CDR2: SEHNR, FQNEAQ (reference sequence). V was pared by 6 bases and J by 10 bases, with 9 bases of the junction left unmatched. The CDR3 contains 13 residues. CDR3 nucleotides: TGTGCCAGCAGATCGGGACAGCTAGTCGAGCAGTTCTTC. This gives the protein CASRSGQLVEQFF.

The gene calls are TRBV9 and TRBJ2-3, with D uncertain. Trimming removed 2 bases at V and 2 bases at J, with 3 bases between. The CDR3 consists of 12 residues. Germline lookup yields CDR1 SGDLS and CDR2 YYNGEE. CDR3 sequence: CASSVYTDTQYF. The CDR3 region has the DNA TGTGCCAGCAGCGTTTACACAGATACGCAGTATTTT.

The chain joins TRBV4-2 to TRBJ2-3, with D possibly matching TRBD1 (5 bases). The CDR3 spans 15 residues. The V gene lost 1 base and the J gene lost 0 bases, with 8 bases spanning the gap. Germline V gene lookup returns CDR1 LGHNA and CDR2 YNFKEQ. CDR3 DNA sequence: TGTGCCAGCAGCCAAGCCAGGGCTAGCACAGATACGCAGTATTTT. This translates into CASSQARASTDTQYF.

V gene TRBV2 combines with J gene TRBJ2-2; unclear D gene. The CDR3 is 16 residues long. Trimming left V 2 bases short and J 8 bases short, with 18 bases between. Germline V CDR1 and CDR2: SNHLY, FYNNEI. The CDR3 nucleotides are TGTGCCAGCAGTGAAAAGGCAGCTCGAGTCGGGGGGGAGCTGTTTTTT. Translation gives CASSEKAARVGGELFF. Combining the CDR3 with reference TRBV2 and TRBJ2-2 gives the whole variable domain EPEVTQTPSHQVTQMGQEVILRCVPISNHLYFYWYRQILGQKVEFLVSFYNNEISEKSEIFDDQFSVERPDGSNFTLKIRSTKLEDSAMYFCASSEKAARVGGELFFGEGSRLTVL.

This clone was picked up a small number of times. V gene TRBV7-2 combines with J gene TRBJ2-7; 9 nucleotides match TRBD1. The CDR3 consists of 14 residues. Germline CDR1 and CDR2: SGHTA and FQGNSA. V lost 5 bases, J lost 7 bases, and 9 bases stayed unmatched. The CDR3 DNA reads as TGTGCCAGCAGCCCAGGGGACAGGGCATTGGAGCAGTACTTC. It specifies CASSPGDRALEQYF.